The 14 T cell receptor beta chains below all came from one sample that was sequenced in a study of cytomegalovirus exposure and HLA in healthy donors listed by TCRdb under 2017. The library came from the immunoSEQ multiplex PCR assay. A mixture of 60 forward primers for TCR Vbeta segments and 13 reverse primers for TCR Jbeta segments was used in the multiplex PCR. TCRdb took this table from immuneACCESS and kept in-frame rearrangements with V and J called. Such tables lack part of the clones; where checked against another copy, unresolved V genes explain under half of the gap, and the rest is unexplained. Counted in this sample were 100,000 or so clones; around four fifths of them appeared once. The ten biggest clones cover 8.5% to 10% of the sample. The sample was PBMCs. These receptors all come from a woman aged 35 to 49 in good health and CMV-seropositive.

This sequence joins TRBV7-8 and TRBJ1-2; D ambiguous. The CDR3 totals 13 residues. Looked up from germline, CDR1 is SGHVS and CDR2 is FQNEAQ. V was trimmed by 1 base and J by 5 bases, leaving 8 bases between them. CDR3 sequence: CASSLERVYGYTF. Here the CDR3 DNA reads TGTGCCAGCAGCTTAGAGAGGGTTTATGGCTACACCTTC.

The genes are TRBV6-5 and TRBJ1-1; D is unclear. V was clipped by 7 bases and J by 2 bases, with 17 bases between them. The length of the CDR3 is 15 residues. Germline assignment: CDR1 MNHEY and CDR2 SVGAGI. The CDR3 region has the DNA TGTGCCAGCACTCCAACTGTGGTGATTAACACTGAAGCTTTCTTT. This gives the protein CASTPTVVINTEAFF.

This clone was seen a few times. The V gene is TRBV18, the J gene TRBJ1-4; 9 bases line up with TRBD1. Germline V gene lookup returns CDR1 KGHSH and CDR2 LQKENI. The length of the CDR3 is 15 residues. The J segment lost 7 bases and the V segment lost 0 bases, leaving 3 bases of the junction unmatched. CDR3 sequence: CASSPPRTGVEKLFF. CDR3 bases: TGTGCCAGCTCACCACCGCGGACAGGGGTTGAAAAACTGTTTTTT.

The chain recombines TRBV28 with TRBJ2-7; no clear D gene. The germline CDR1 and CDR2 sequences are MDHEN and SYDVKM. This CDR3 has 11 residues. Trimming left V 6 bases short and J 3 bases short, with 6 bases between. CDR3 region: CASSHFYEQYF. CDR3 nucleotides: TGTGCCAGCAGCCATTTCTACGAGCAGTACTTC. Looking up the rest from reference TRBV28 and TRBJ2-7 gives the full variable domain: DVKVTQSSRYLVKRTGEKVFLECVQDMDHENMFWYRQDPGLGLRLIYFSYDVKMKEKGDIPEGYSVSREKKERFSLILESASTNQTSMYLCASSHFYEQYFGPGTRLTVT.

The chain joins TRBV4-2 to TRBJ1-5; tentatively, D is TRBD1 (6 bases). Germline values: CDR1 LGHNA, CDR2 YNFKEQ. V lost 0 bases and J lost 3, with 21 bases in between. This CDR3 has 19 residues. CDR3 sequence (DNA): TGTGCCAGCAGCCAAGATCTGGCCAGGGGAATGTGGGACAATCAGCCCCAGCATTTT. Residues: CASSQDLARGMWDNQPQHF.

The DNA of the CDR3 is TGCAGCGTTGCCCTGACTAGCGGGAGGGGACAGTTCTTC. It yields the protein CSVALTSGRGQFF. The chain is built from TRBV29-1 and TRBJ2-1, with TRBD2 matching over 14 bases. Per the germline V gene, CDR1 is SQVTM and CDR2 is ANQGSEA. J gave up 13 bases and V 4 bases, and 6 bases lay outside the gene matches. This CDR3 contains 13 residues.

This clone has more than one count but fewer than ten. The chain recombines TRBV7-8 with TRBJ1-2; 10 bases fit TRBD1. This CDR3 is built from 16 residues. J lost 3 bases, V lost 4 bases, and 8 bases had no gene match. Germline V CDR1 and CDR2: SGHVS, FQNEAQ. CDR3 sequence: CASSSEVGQGDYGYTF. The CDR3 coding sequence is TGTGCCAGCAGCTCCGAAGTAGGACAGGGGGACTATGGCTACACCTTC.

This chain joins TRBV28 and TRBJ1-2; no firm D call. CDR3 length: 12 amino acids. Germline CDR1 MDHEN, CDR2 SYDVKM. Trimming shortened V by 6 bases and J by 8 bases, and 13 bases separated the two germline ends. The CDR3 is CASSDRVNGYTF. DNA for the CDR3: TGTGCCAGCAGCGACCGGGTCAACGGCTACACCTTC.

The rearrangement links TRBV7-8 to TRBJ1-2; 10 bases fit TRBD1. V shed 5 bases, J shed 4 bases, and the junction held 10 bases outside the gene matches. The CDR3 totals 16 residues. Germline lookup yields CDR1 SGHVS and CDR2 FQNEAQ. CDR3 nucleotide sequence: TGTGCCAGCAGCCTTTGGACAGGGGGTGGTGGCTATGGCTACACCTTC. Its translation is CASSLWTGGGGYGYTF.

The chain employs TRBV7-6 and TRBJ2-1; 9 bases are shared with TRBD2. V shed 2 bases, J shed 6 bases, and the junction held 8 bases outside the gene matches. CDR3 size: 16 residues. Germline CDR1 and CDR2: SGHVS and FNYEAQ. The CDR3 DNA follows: TGTGCCAGCAGCTTACGTGCGGGACTAGCACGCAATGAGCAGTTCTTC. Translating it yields CASSLRAGLARNEQFF.

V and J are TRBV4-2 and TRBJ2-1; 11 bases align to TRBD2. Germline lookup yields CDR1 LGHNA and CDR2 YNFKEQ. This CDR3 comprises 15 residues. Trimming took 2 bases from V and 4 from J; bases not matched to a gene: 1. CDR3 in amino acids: CASSQTSGSYNEQFF. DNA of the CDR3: TGTGCCAGCAGCCAAACTAGCGGGAGTTACAATGAGCAGTTCTTC.

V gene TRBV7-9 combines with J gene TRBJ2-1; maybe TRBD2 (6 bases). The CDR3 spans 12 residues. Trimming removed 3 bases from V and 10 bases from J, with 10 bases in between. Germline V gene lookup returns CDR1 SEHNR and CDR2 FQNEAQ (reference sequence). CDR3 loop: CASSFGAGEQFF. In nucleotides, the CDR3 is TGTGCCAGCAGCTTCGGGGCGGGGGAGCAGTTCTTC.

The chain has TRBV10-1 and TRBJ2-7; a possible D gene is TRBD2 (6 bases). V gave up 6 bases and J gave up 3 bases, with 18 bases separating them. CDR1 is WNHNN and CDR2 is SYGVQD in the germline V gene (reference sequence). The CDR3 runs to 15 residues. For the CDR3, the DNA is TGCGCCAGCAGCTGGGATAGTAGCGGCCTCTACGAGCAGTACTTC. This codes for CASSWDSSGLYEQYF.

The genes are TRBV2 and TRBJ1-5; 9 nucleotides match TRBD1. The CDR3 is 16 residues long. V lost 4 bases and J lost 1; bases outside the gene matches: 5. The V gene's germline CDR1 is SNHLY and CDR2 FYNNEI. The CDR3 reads CASSGTGVGSNQPQHF. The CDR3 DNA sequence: TGTGCCAGCAGTGGGACAGGGGTAGGAAGCAATCAGCCCCAGCATTTT.